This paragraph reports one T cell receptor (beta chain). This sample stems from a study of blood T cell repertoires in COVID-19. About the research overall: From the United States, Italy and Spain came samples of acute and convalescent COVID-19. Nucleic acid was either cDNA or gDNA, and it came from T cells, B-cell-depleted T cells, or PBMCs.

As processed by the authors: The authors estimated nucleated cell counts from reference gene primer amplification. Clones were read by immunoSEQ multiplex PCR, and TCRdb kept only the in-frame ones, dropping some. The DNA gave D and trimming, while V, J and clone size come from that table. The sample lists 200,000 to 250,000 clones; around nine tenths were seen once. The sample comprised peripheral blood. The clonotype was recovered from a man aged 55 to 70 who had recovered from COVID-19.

The CDR3: CASSRLTGIRLQETQYF. The CDR3 nucleotides read TGTGCCAGCAGCCGATTGACAGGGATAAGGCTTCAAGAGACCCAGTACTTC. The rearrangement uses TRBV11-2 and TRBJ2-5, with 7 nucleotides matching TRBD1. The CDR3 has 17 amino acids. The germline V gene encodes CDR1 SGHAT and CDR2 FQNNGV. V lost 5 bases, J lost 2 bases, and 14 bases stayed unmatched.